This is a list of T cell receptor beta chains from one sample in a study of blood T cell repertoires in COVID-19. TCRdb keeps only in-frame clones here, not all; method: immunoSEQ multiplex PCR. Among about 150,000 clones, 80% to 85% were seen once, and the ten largest hold under 7%. The sample taken for sequencing was PBMCs or T cells enriched from blood (not recorded which). All receptors derive from a woman aged 50 to 65 who had been exposed to COVID-19. Both conserved end residues are part of each CDR3. The order of the fields is V gene, D gene, J gene, clone size, CDR3 protein, CDR3 DNA. A D gene is named only where the DNA matches it firmly. Size values are once, few and many counts, or a class for expanded clones, and some rows have none.

>TRBV12-3/TRBV12-4|TRBD1|TRBJ2-7|once
CASSGTGAYEQYF
TGTGCCAGCAGTGGGACAGGGGCCTACGAGCAGTACTTC
>TRBV7-8|.|TRBJ1-6|.
CASSLVPSEGSPLHF
TGTGCCAGCAGCTTAGTACCGTCGGAGGGTTCACCCCTCCACTTT
>TRBV6-5|.|TRBJ1-5|.
CASSMDGVNQPQHF
TGTGCCAGCAGTATGGACGGGGTCAATCAGCCCCAGCATTTT
>TRBV7-2|TRBD1|TRBJ1-1|.
CASSLVTGVGTEAFF
TGTGCCAGCAGCTTAGTCACAGGGGTTGGCACTGAAGCTTTCTTT
>TRBV18|TRBD2|TRBJ2-5|once
CASSSTSGGAVTQYF
TGTGCCAGCTCGTCGACTAGCGGGGGGGCCGTGACCCAGTACTTC
>TRBV4-3|.|TRBJ1-2|.
CASSPGRGARGYTF
TGCGCCAGCAGCCCCGGGAGGGGCGCCCGGGGCTACACCTTC
>TRBV7-2|TRBD2|TRBJ2-3|.
CASSLASAGVTDTQYF
TGTGCCAGCAGCTTAGCGTCAGCGGGAGTTACAGATACGCAGTATTTT
>TRBV11-3|TRBD1|TRBJ1-1|.
CASSKTGDTEAFF
TGTGCCAGCAGCAAGACAGGGGACACTGAAGCTTTCTTT
>TRBV21-1|.|TRBJ2-2|.
CASSKVPTAYRGPCTGELFF
TGTGCCAGCAGCAAAGTCCCTACCGCTTACAGGGGGCCTTGCACCGGGGAGCTGTTTTTT
>TRBV5-1|.|TRBJ1-1|.
CASSLKGKGDTEAFF
TGCGCCAGCAGCTTGAAAGGGAAGGGGGACACTGAAGCTTTCTTT
>TRBV9|TRBD2|TRBJ2-1|.
CASSQGRGGVNEQFF
TGTGCCAGCAGCCAAGGACGGGGGGGTGTGAATGAGCAGTTCTTC
>TRBV5-1|TRBD2|TRBJ2-7|.
CASSPGLAGFSYEQYF
TGCGCCAGCAGCCCGGGACTAGCGGGGTTCTCCTACGAGCAGTACTTC
>TRBV5-1|.|TRBJ2-3|once
CASSLDGGGSTDTQYF
TGCGCCAGCAGCTTGGATGGCGGGGGCTCTACAGATACGCAGTATTTT
>TRBV6-5|TRBD1|TRBJ2-3|.
CASNRRDRTSDTQYF
TGTGCCAGCAACCGAAGGGACAGAACTTCAGATACGCAGTATTTT
>TRBV27|TRBD1|TRBJ1-1|.
CASSQGAEAFF
TGTGCCAGCAGCCAGGGGGCTGAAGCTTTCTTT
>TRBV4-2|.|TRBJ1-2|.
CASSQDTRYGYTF
TGTGCCAGCAGCCAAGACACGCGCTATGGCTACACCTTC
>TRBV10-3|TRBD1|TRBJ1-4|once
CATHRGPNEKLFF
TGTGCCACGCACAGGGGTCCTAATGAAAAACTGTTTTTT
>TRBV6-4|.|TRBJ1-1|.
CASSDSRAAEAFF
TGTGCCAGCAGTGACTCGAGGGCAGCTGAAGCTTTCTTT
>TRBV7-2|.|TRBJ1-1|once
CASTANMNTEAFF
TGTGCCAGCACAGCGAACATGAACACTGAAGCTTTCTTT
>TRBV7-8|.|TRBJ1-5|.
CASMNGGPQHF
TGTGCCAGCATGAACGGAGGGCCCCAGCATTTT
>TRBV19|TRBD2|TRBJ2-7|.
CASSMGGSGEQYF
TGTGCCAGTAGTATGGGCGGGAGTGGCGAGCAGTACTTC
>TRBV5-1|TRBD2|TRBJ2-2|.
CASSLQLAGGTNTGELFF
TGCGCCAGCAGCTTGCAACTAGCGGGAGGGACGAACACCGGGGAGCTGTTTTTT
>TRBV9|.|TRBJ1-6|once
CASSVAGGRDSPLHF
TGTGCCAGCAGCGTAGCCGGCGGGAGGGATTCACCCCTCCACTTT
>TRBV27|.|TRBJ1-1|once
CASNSLRRVNTEAFF
TGTGCCAGCAACTCCCTCCGGCGGGTGAACACTGAAGCTTTCTTT